This T cell receptor beta chain stems from a study of blood T cell repertoires in COVID-19. Across the study: There were acute and convalescent COVID-19 samples, and they came from the United States, Italy and Spain. T cells, B-cell-depleted T cells, or PBMCs supplied cDNA or gDNA.

Seattle enrolled patients during active infection and tracked them longitudinally. In the authors' methods: Estimated nucleated cell counts came from reference gene primer amplification. Data came from immunoSEQ multiplex PCR; TCRdb stores just in-frame clones and leaves some out. V, J and clone size derive from that table, while D and trimming were established from the DNA sequence. The table lists hundreds of thousands of clones, about 87% of them singletons, with around 6.6% in the top ten. The ends lost 0 bases at V and 5 bases at J; junction bases unmatched: 12. This CDR3 spans 18 amino acids. Germline loops: CDR1 MGHRA, CDR2 YSYEKL.

The receptor's source is a woman between 25 and 40 years old with COVID-19, enrolled during active disease. Sequencing was performed on peripheral blood. V and J are TRBV4-1 and TRBJ2-2; 7 nucleotides align to TRBD2. As DNA, the CDR3 is TGCGCCAGCAGCCAAGAGACTGGCCTAGCGGTCGGTACCGGGGAGCTGTTTTTT. Translating it yields CASSQETGLAVGTGELFF.